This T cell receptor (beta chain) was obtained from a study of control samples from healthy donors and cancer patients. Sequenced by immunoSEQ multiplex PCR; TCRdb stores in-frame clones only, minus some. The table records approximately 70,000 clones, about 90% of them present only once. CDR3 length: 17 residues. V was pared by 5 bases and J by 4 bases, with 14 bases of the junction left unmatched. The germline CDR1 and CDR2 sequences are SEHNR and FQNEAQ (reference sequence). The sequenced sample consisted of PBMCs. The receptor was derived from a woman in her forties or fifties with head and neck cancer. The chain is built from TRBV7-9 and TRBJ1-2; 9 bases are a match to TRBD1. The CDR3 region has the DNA TGTGCCAGCAGCCTACCACAGGGGGCGCGGGTCGGCTATGGCTACACCTTC. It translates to CASSLPQGARVGYGYTF.